These 5 T cell receptor beta chains originate from one sample sequenced in a study of shared clonotypes between healthy human individuals. Assay used: immunoSEQ multiplex PCR; TCRdb lists only in-frame clones, some missing. The table shows over a million clones, with more than 65% occurring only once. Material: memory CD4+ T cells sorted from blood. The subset: CD45RA-negative fraction. These receptors all come from a man between 18 and 35 years old in good health.

The chain employs TRBV6-5 and TRBJ1-1; D not resolved. This CDR3 has 11 amino acids. Germline CDR1 reads MNHEY; CDR2 reads SVGAGI. The germline V and J ends were trimmed by 5 bases and 8 bases, with 9 bases remaining between them. The chain's CDR3 is CASSKGREAFF. CDR3 sequence (DNA): TGTGCCAGCAGTAAGGGCAGGGAAGCTTTCTTT.

The CDR3 nucleotides read TGTGCCGATGCGGGAGGACAGGGATCCTACGAGCAGTACTTC. It is translated as CADAGGQGSYEQYF. The genes are TRBV2 and TRBJ2-7; D might be TRBD1 or TRBD2, each matching 8 bases. The CDR3 extends over 14 amino acids. V gave up 11 bases and J gave up 1 base, with 18 bases separating them. The germline CDR1 and CDR2 sequences are SNHLY and FYNNEI.

This clone was counted a single time. This CDR3 is CAWRDTRNSPLHF. The CDR3 DNA is TGTGCCTGGAGGGACACTCGTAATTCACCCCTCCACTTT. This rearrangement joins TRBV30 to TRBJ1-6; a possible D gene is TRBD1 (5 bases). The CDR3 length is 13 residues. V was clipped by 3 bases and J by 6 bases, with 9 bases between them. Germline assignment: CDR1 GTSNPN and CDR2 SVGIG (reference sequence). Using reference TRBV30 and TRBJ1-6 for the parts outside the CDR3, the full variable domain is SQTIHQWPATLVQPVGSPLSLECTVEGTSNPNLYWYRQAAGRGLQLLFYSVGIGQISSEVPQNLSASRPQDRQFILSSKKLLLSDSGFYLCAWRDTRNSPLHFGNGTRLTVT.

The CDR3 is CSTRGADTQYF. CDR3 coding DNA: TGCAGCACACGGGGGGCGGATACGCAGTATTTT. This chain uses TRBV29-1 with TRBJ2-3; D perhaps matches TRBD2 (7 bases). V was shortened by 8 bases and J by 6 bases, with 12 bases between the two germline ends. The CDR3 has 11 residues. The germline V gene encodes CDR1 SQVTM and CDR2 ANQGSEA.

This clone was detected many times. V is TRBV7-2 and J is TRBJ1-1; no clear D. This CDR3 contains 16 residues. The germline CDR1 and CDR2 sequences are SGHTA and FQGNSA. The germline V and J ends were trimmed by 1 base and 1 base, with 13 bases remaining between them. CDR3 sequence reads: CASSLVPGWKNTEAFF. The CDR3 nucleotides are TGTGCCAGCAGCTTAGTCCCGGGGTGGAAGAACACTGAAGCTTTCTTT. The full variable domain, in which reference TRBV7-2 and TRBJ1-1 provide the parts outside the CDR3, is GAGVSQSPSNKVTEKGKDVELRCDPISGHTALYWYRQSLGQGLEFLIYFQGNSAPDKSGLPSDRFSAERTGGSVSTLTIQRTQQEDSAVYLCASSLVPGWKNTEAFFGQGTRLTVV.